This T cell receptor (beta chain) was sequenced in a study of OX40 agonist ivuxolimab in advanced cancers. Turning to the overall study: Ivuxolimab, which targeted the costimulatory receptor OX40 (CD134), was an agonistic, fully human IgG2 monoclonal antibody. Intravenous ivuxolimab was administered to patients every 2 weeks at six dose levels: 0.01, 0.1, 0.3, 1.5, 3 and 10 mg/kg. A male proportion of 70% to 90% and a mean age of about 60 years, ranging from roughly 20 to 80, were recorded for the dose-escalation cohort. Three dose-escalation patients achieved partial responses, one with hepatocellular carcinoma and two with cutaneous melanoma. The purpose of peripheral TCRbeta sequencing was to test whether ivuxolimab changed TCR sequence diversity and led to clonal T-cell expansion. Patients were allowed to have had prior anti-PD-1, anti-PD-L1 or anti-CTLA-4 therapy, and 30% to 40% of the dose-escalation patients had previously received checkpoint inhibitors. The monotherapy dose-escalation portion (N ≈ 52 patients) of the phase I ivuxolimab trial is reported in the paper. Of the roughly 53 patients in dose escalation, 19 had hepatocellular carcinoma, around 15 had melanoma, 9 had renal cell carcinoma and 9 had head and neck cancer. Results and caveats for the whole study, not just this receptor: Low levels of normalized T-cell clonal expansion were also seen in some patients who did not respond. After ivuxolimab, expanded clones were on average more numerous among CD8+ T cells than among CD4+ T cells. Clonal expansion of both CD4+ and CD8+ blood T cells was observed from baseline to week 6 at doses 0.1 to 3.0 mg/kg. Which antigens the clonally expanded peripheral T cells were specific for was not determined. Partial responders in the 0.1-3.0 mg/kg groups had among the lowest normalized peripheral clonal expansion, especially among CD8+ T cells.

This clone was seen a single time. It has no known antigen specificity. No much larger clone exists at a distance of one base, and base qualities are not known. Patients with a history of autoimmune disease or receiving systemic immunosuppression were excluded from the trial. Peripheral blood for TCR sequencing was collected from all dose cohorts at baseline, on cycle 4 day 1, and on cycle 7 day 1. The samples were taken from a phase I, first-in-human, multicenter, open-label dose-escalation trial of ivuxolimab. Adults with locally advanced or metastatic melanoma, renal cell carcinoma, hepatocellular carcinoma or head and neck squamous cell carcinoma were enrolled in the trial. Before TCR sequencing, CD4+ T cells and CD8+ T cells were sorted from peripheral blood as separate populations. The V end gives up 1 base and the J end 7 bases, leaving 5 bases in the junction not matched to a gene. Measured from the cysteine to the phenylalanine, the CDR3 is 16 residues long. The DNA shown is the 48-base CDR3, in frame from base 1. Per the germline V gene, LGHNA is the CDR1 and YSLEER is the CDR2.

Genomic DNA was isolated from the sorted cells so that the TCRbeta CDR3 region could be sequenced. The immunoSEQ Assay was used for sequencing of TCRbeta CDR3 regions. TCRdb's version of the immuneACCESS table is confined to in-frame rearrangements and falls short of the full clone set. An unresolved V gene accounts for under half of the shortfall where checked; the remainder is of unknown origin. Here the sample has 45,000 to 55,000 clones; 80% to 85% occur a single time. The ten largest make up 5.5% to 7% of the sample. Here the chain combines TRBV4-3 and TRBJ2-1; 12 middle bases align to TRBD2. The TCR comes from an adult with an advanced solid tumor such as melanoma, head and neck, liver or kidney cancer. The specimen comprised CD4+ or CD8+ T cells sorted from blood, sampled in a trial of the OX40 agonist ivuxolimab. The bases are TGCGCCAGCAGCCAAGCCCTGACTAGCGGGAGAAATGAGCAGTTCTTC. It specifies CASSQALTSGRNEQFF.